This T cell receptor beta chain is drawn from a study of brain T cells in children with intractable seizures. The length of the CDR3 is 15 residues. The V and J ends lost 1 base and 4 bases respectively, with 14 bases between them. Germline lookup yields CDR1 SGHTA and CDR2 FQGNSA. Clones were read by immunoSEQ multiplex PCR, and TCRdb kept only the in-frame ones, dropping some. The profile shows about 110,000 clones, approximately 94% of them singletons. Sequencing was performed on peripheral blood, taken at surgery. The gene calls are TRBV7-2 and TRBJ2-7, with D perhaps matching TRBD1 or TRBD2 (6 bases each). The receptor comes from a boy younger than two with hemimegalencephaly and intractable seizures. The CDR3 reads CASSLVGGTPYEQYF. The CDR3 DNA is TGTGCCAGCAGCTTAGTTGGCGGGACACCATACGAGCAGTACTTC.